Below, 20 T cell receptor beta chains from the same sample are listed, as sequenced in a study of cytomegalovirus exposure and HLA in healthy donors. PCR primers comprised 60 Vbeta and 13 Jbeta primers. The assay was immunoSEQ multiplex PCR, and TCRdb's table has in-frame clones only and misses some. There are more than 150,000 clones in the sample; roughly 87% occur only once, and more than 0.2% lies in the top ten. Sequencing used PBMCs. The origin of the receptors is a girl under two years old in good health and CMV-seronegative.

In DNA, the CDR3 is TGTGCCAGTAGTATAGAACGGTCGAACACTGAAGCTTTCTTT. This translates into CASSIERSNTEAFF. The chain uses TRBV19 and TRBJ1-1, with unresolved D. CDR1 and CDR2 from the germline V gene are LNHDA and SQIVND (reference sequence). CDR3 length: 14 amino acids. Trimming left V 0 bases short and J 1 base short, with 6 bases between.

This chain uses TRBV13 with TRBJ2-1; TRBD2 agrees at 7 bases. This CDR3 is 13 amino acids long. J gave up 11 bases and V 0 bases, and 4 bases lay outside the gene matches. CDR1 and CDR2 from the germline V gene are PRHDT and FYEKMQ (reference sequence). The CDR3 DNA sequence: TGTGCCAGCAGCTTAGGTACTAGCGACAAGCAGTTCTTC. Translation: CASSLGTSDKQFF.

This chain links TRBV7-2 with TRBJ2-2, with TRBD2 as a possible D gene (5 bases). Germline CDR1 is SGHTA and CDR2 is FQGNSA. Between the trimmed V and J ends, which lost 1 base and 5 bases, there was a span of 14 bases. The CDR3 has 16 amino acids. The CDR3 coding sequence is TGTGCCAGCAGCTTAGTTTCGGGGTGGGGTACCGGGGAGCTGTTTTTT. Encoded protein: CASSLVSGWGTGELFF.

This clone was seen a single time. The V call is TRBV6-1, the J call TRBJ2-5; 7 nucleotides match TRBD2. The V gene's germline CDR1 is MNHNS and CDR2 SASEGT. Trimming took 7 bases from V and 2 from J; bases not matched to a gene: 10. The CDR3 contains 15 residues. The CDR3 loop reads CASIPLRGRQETQYF. CDR3 bases: TGTGCCAGCATCCCATTGCGGGGGAGACAAGAGACCCAGTACTTC.

The chain employs TRBV19 and TRBJ1-5; D is uncertain. The germline V gene has CDR1 LNHDA and CDR2 SQIVND (reference sequence). The CDR3 contains 14 residues. Trimming removed 9 bases from V and 0 bases from J, with 12 bases in between. This chain's CDR3 is CASKTGDSNQPQHF. DNA of the CDR3: TGTGCCAGCAAGACCGGGGATAGCAATCAGCCCCAGCATTTT. Supplemented by reference TRBV19 and TRBJ1-5, the full variable domain reads DGGITQSPKYLFRKEGQNVTLSCEQNLNHDAMYWYRQDPGQGLRLIYYSQIVNDFQKGDIAEGYSVSREKKESFPLTVTSAQKNPTAFYLCASKTGDSNQPQHFGDGTRLSIL.

In the case of this clone: The germline gene is not matched at one end of the junction; a read error may be the cause. DNA of the CDR3: TGTGCCAGCAGCCGACAGGGGCCCTGG. As protein: CASSRQGPW. The V and J genes are TRBV7-9 and TRBJ1-2, with 8 nucleotides matching TRBD1. There are 9 residues in the CDR3. Germline-derived CDR1 and CDR2 are SEHNR and FQNEAQ (reference sequence).

In this sample, this clone turned up a few times. The V and J genes are TRBV9 and TRBJ1-1; possible D gene TRBD1, 5 bases. The germline V gene encodes CDR1 SGDLS and CDR2 YYNGEE. CDR3 size: 14 residues. V shed 0 bases and J shed 4 bases, with 10 bases lying between them. The CDR3 spells CASSVAFGGTEAFF. The CDR3 DNA reads TGTGCCAGCAGCGTAGCTTTCGGGGGCACTGAAGCTTTCTTT. Full variable domain (rest looked up from reference TRBV9 and TRBJ1-1): DSGVTQTPKHLITATGQRVTLRCSPRSGDLSVYWYQQSLDQGLQFLIQYYNGEERAKGNILERFSAQQFPDLHSELNLSSLELGDSALYFCASSVAFGGTEAFFGQGTRLTVV.

The chain employs TRBV14 and TRBJ2-1; 7 bases line up with TRBD1. V shed 1 base, J shed 7 bases, and the junction held 1 base outside the gene matches. From germline, CDR1 is SGHDN and CDR2 FVKESK. This CDR3 has 13 residues. CDR3 nucleotides: TGTGCCAGCAGCCAAGCAGGGGGAAATGAGCAGTTCTTC. This translates into CASSQAGGNEQFF. Variable domain in full (rest from reference TRBV14 and TRBJ2-1): EAGVTQFPSHSVIEKGQTVTLRCDPISGHDNLYWYRRVMGKEIKFLLHFVKESKQDESGMPNNRFLAERTGGTYSTLKVQPAELEDSGVYFCASSQAGGNEQFFGPGTRLTVL.

The V gene is TRBV4-3, the J gene TRBJ1-1; D ambiguous. The CDR3 consists of 14 residues. V gave up 0 bases and J gave up 4 bases, with 9 bases separating them. Germline lookup yields CDR1 LGHNA and CDR2 YSLEER. This CDR3 is CASSQDSASTEAFF. CDR3 coding DNA: TGCGCCAGCAGCCAAGACTCAGCTAGCACTGAAGCTTTCTTT.

This clone was observed a handful of times. The chain recombines TRBV2 with TRBJ2-1, with D uncertain. V lost 4 bases and J lost 0, with 10 bases in between. Germline V CDR1 and CDR2: SNHLY, FYNNEI. The CDR3 is 15 amino acids. CDR3 sequence: CASSVGPSSYNEQFF. Written as DNA, the CDR3 is TGTGCCAGCAGTGTGGGCCCCAGCTCCTACAATGAGCAGTTCTTC.

The chain carries TRBV4-3 and TRBJ2-1; 7 positions agree with TRBD1. The J segment lost 7 bases and the V segment lost 0 bases, leaving 12 bases of the junction unmatched. The length of the CDR3 is 17 residues. In germline, CDR1 is LGHNA, CDR2 YSLEER. The CDR3 here is CASSQDAPGTEGNEQFF. Here the CDR3 DNA reads TGCGCCAGCAGCCAAGACGCACCAGGGACAGAGGGAAATGAGCAGTTCTTC.

The chain joins TRBV4-1 to TRBJ2-1; D uncertain. Germline V gene data show CDR1 as MGHRA and CDR2 as YSYEKL. The CDR3 extends over 16 amino acids. With 4 bases removed from V and 4 bases from J, the gap between germline ends came to 17 bases. The CDR3 loop is CASSPRGGTVYNEQFF. In DNA, the CDR3 is TGCGCCAGCAGCCCCCGAGGCGGAACCGTGTACAATGAGCAGTTCTTC.

V gene TRBV7-9 combines with J gene TRBJ2-3, with D tentatively TRBD1 (6 bases). V shed 2 bases and J shed 1 base, with 10 bases lying between them. The germline gives CDR1 SEHNR, CDR2 FQNEAQ (reference sequence). The CDR3 runs to 15 residues. The CDR3: CASSLIRGGTDTQYF. The CDR3 DNA is TGTGCCAGCAGCTTAATCAGGGGAGGCACAGATACGCAGTATTTT.

The chain employs TRBV6-5 and TRBJ2-7; 9 bases fit TRBD2. V lost 0 bases and J lost 6; bases outside the gene matches: 6. Germline-derived CDR1 and CDR2 are MNHEY and SVGAGI. CDR3 size: 15 residues. The CDR3 DNA is TGTGCCAGCAGTTACTCGCTAGCGGGGCATTTCGAGCAGTACTTC. Its protein product is CASSYSLAGHFEQYF.

The chain carries TRBV30 and TRBJ2-5; weak D call: TRBD2 (7 bases). The J call is in doubt because the DNA end fits TRBJ2-7 better. Germline V gene sequence: CDR1 GTSNPN, CDR2 SVGIG (reference sequence). This CDR3 is built from 14 residues. DNA for the CDR3: TGTGCCTGGAGTGGGGGGCGGGGGTCCTACGAGCAGTACTTC. Translated: CAWSGGRGSYEQYF.

The gene calls are TRBV6-5 and TRBJ2-7; D is unclear. The V end lost 0 bases, the J end lost 4 bases, and 13 bases lay between the germline ends. The CDR3 consists of 15 residues. From germline, CDR1 is MNHEY and CDR2 SVGAGI. The CDR3 loop reads CASSYSPTTPYEQYF. For the CDR3, the DNA is TGTGCCAGCAGTTACTCTCCCACTACGCCTTACGAGCAGTACTTC.

The rearrangement joins TRBV5-1 to TRBJ2-7, with 8 positions matching TRBD1. Losses at the gene ends were 0 bases for V and 5 bases for J; bases not matched to a gene: 4. The CDR3 is made up of 14 amino acids. CDR1 is SGHRS, CDR2 YFSETQ, per germline. The CDR3 protein is CASSLVGTGHEQYF. CDR3 coding DNA: TGCGCCAGCAGCTTGGTGGGGACAGGACACGAGCAGTACTTC.

This chain connects TRBV9 to TRBJ2-1; the match to TRBD2 covers 12 bases. V was clipped by 0 bases and J by 6 bases; unmatched bases: 1. CDR3 size: 15 residues. Germline CDR1 and CDR2: SGDLS and YYNGEE. The chain's CDR3 is CASSVVGLAGNEQFF. The CDR3 DNA reads TGTGCCAGCAGCGTAGTGGGACTAGCGGGCAATGAGCAGTTCTTC.

The rearrangement joins TRBV7-3 to TRBJ2-2; D unclear. Germline CDR1 and CDR2: SGHTA and FQGTGA. CDR3 length: 14 residues. Trimming took off 2 bases at V and 0 bases at J, with 4 bases between the two ends. DNA for the CDR3: TGTGCCAGCAGCTTACTAGCGAACACCGGGGAGCTGTTTTTT. This sequence encodes CASSLLANTGELFF.

This chain uses TRBV13 with TRBJ1-2; 7 bases map to TRBD1. This CDR3 contains 15 residues. The germline V gene encodes CDR1 PRHDT and CDR2 FYEKMQ (reference sequence). After removal of 5 bases from V and 5 bases from J, the junction contained 11 bases not matched to a gene. The CDR3 sequence: CASSTRQGTGYGYTF. The CDR3 DNA is TGTGCCAGCAGCACCCGACAGGGTACTGGTTATGGCTACACCTTC.